This T cell receptor (beta chain) was obtained from a study of T cell changes during pregnancy in multiple sclerosis. Clones were sequenced by immunoSEQ multiplex PCR, and TCRdb holds only the in-frame ones, with some missing. The data hold about 110,000 clones, with 85% to 95% observed a single time. Germline V lookup: CDR1 LNHDA, CDR2 SQIVND (reference sequence). There are 17 residues in the CDR3. Unmatched junction bases numbered 10, after V lost 4 bases and J lost 1 base. Here the sequenced sample was peripheral blood, taken in the third trimester of pregnancy. The TCR sequence derives from a female donor in good health, enrolled as a control in a pregnancy study. This chain connects TRBV19 to TRBJ1-1; 9 bases align to TRBD1. The CDR3 sequence: CASSTIPGTGSNTEAFF. As DNA, the CDR3 is TGTGCCAGTAGTACCATTCCCGGGACAGGGTCGAACACTGAAGCTTTCTTT. The full variable domain, its missing parts supplied by reference TRBV19 and TRBJ1-1, is DGGITQSPKYLFRKEGQNVTLSCEQNLNHDAMYWYRQDPGQGLRLIYYSQIVNDFQKGDIAEGYSVSREKKESFPLTVTSAQKNPTAFYLCASSTIPGTGSNTEAFFGQGTRLTVV.